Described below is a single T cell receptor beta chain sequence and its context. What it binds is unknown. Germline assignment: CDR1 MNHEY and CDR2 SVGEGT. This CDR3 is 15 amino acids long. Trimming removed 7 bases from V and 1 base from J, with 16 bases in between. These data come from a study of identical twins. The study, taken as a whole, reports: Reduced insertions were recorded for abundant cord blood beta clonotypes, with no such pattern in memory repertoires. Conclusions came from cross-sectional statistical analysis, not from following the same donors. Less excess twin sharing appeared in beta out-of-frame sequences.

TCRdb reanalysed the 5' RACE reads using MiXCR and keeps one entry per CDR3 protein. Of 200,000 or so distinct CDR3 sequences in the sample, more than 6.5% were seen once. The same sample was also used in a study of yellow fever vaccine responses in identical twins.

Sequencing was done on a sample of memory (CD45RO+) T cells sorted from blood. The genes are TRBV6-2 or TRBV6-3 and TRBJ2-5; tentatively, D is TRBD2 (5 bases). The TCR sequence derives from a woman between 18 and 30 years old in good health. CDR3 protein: CASTPIGGTQETQYF. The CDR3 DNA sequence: TGTGCCAGCACTCCGATAGGAGGAACCCAAGAGACCCAGTACTTC.